This T cell receptor (beta chain) is drawn from a study of cytomegalovirus exposure and HLA in healthy donors. Per the germline V gene, CDR1 is DFQATT and CDR2 is SNEGSKA (reference sequence). With 7 bases clipped from V and 4 bases from J, the junction kept 2 bases outside the gene matches. The CDR3 runs to 11 residues. Study-wide points: Researchers catalogued 164 TCR beta chains as cytomegalovirus-associated.

The PCR used 60 Vbeta and 13 Jbeta primers. Data came from immunoSEQ multiplex PCR; TCRdb stores just in-frame clones and leaves some out. Among around 130,000 clones listed, about four fifths were seen once. This clone was picked up a small number of times. Its target is unknown. This TCR came from a man aged 25 to 45 in good health and CMV-seronegative. This chain connects TRBV20-1 to TRBJ2-3; 7 nucleotides align to TRBD1. Input material: PBMCs. CDR3 DNA: TGCAGTGGTACAGGGGCAGATACGCAGTATTTT. It codes for CSGTGADTQYF.